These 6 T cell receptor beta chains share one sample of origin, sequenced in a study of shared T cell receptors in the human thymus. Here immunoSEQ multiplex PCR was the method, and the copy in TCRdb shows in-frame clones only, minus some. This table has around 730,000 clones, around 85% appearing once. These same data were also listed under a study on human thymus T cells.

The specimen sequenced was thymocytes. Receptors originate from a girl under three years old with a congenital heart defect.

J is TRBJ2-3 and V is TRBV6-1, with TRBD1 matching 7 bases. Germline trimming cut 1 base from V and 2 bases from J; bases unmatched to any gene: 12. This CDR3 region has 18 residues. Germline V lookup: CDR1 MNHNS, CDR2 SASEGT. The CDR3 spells CASSEVVRWDRNTDTQYF. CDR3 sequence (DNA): TGTGCCAGCAGTGAAGTAGTTCGGTGGGACAGAAACACAGATACGCAGTATTTT.

CDR3 protein: CASSVVGARGYGYTF. The DNA of the CDR3 is TGTGCCAGCAGCGTAGTTGGGGCGCGGGGCTATGGCTACACCTTC. The chain has TRBV9 and TRBJ1-2; possibly TRBD1 for D (5 bases). V shed 0 bases and J shed 4 bases, with 13 bases lying between them. The CDR3 has 15 residues. CDR1 SGDLS and CDR2 YYNGEE come from the germline V gene.

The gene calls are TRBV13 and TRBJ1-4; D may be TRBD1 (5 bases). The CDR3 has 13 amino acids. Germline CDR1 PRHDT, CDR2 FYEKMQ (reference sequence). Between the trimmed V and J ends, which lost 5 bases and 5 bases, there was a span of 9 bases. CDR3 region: CASSTRQNEKLFF. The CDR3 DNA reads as TGTGCCAGCAGCACCCGACAGAATGAAAAACTGTTTTTT.

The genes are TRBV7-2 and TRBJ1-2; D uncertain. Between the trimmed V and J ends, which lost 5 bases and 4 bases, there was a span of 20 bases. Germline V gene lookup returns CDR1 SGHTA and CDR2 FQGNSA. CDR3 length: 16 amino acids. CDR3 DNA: TGTGCCAGCAGCCCAACATACAGAGCCCCGACCTATGGCTACACCTTC. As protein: CASSPTYRAPTYGYTF. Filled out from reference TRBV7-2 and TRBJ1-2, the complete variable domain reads GAGVSQSPSNKVTEKGKDVELRCDPISGHTALYWYRQSLGQGLEFLIYFQGNSAPDKSGLPSDRFSAERTGGSVSTLTIQRTQQEDSAVYLCASSPTYRAPTYGYTFGSGTRLTVV.

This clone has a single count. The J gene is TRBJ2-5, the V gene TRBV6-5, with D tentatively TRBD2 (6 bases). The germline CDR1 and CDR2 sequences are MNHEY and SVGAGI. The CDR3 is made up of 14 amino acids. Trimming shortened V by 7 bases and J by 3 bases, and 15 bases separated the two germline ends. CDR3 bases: TGTGCCAGCATACGGACGGGGGTAAAAGAGACCCAGTACTTC. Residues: CASIRTGVKETQYF.

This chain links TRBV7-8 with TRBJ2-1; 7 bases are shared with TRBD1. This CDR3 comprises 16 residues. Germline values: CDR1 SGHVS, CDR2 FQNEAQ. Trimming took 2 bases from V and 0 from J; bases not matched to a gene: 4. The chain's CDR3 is CASSLTGVGSYNEQFF. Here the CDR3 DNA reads TGTGCCAGCAGCTTAACAGGGGTAGGCTCCTACAATGAGCAGTTCTTC.